This paragraph covers one T cell receptor beta chain sequence. TCRdb re-called the reads with MiXCR, one entry per CDR3 protein. This table has fewer than 300,000 distinct CDR3 sequences, around 25% appearing once. The data belong to a study of T cell repertoires in cytomegalovirus infection. The V gene's germline CDR1 is MNHEY and CDR2 SMNVEV (reference sequence). The CDR3 is 14 residues long. The V and J ends lost 9 bases and 4 bases, in that order; junction bases with no gene match: 12. The V call is TRBV27, the J call TRBJ2-7, with 7 bases identical to TRBD1. This clonotype originated in a human donor in good health (CMV status not recorded). Some clones in this sample may be carry-over from other donors' samples. Sequencing was performed on PBMCs. CDR3 residues: CARPGTVVEYEQYF. For the CDR3, the DNA is TGTGCCAGGCCCGGGACAGTCGTTGAATACGAGCAGTACTTC.